The clone carrying this T cell receptor (beta chain) was observed a single time. The CDR3 has 16 residues. J was trimmed by 7 bases and V by 5 bases; bases with no gene match: 8. The germline gives CDR1 SEHNR, CDR2 FQNEAQ (reference sequence). Methods used by the authors: Amplification with reference gene primers provided the estimates of nucleated cell counts. The data were produced by immunoSEQ multiplex PCR, yet TCRdb's version contains in-frame clones alone and is incomplete. That table supplies the V and J calls and clone size; D and trimming were determined from the DNA. Of some 150,000 clones detected, under 85% appear once; the ten largest clones hold about 1.4%. This entry comes from a study of blood T cell repertoires in COVID-19. The wider study: Material from acute and convalescent COVID-19 was sourced from the United States, Italy and Spain. The analysed material was cDNA or gDNA that came from T cells, B-cell-depleted T cells, or PBMCs.

The source of this sequence is a human donor in a cohort sampled during active COVID-19. Input material: peripheral blood. The chain uses TRBV7-9 and TRBJ1-6; 10 bases agree with TRBD1. CDR3 protein: CASSQGGTGANSPLHF. The CDR3 coding sequence is TGTGCCAGCAGCCAAGGGGGGACAGGGGCGAATTCACCCCTCCACTTT.